What follows are 27 T cell receptor beta chains derived from one specimen sequenced in a study of beta chain features in type 1 diabetes. Study-wide results and caveats: A moderate, significant TCRB CDR3 shortening appeared in type 1 diabetes across four CD4+ subsets.

Reverse transcription of all isolated RNA meant that expressed TCRB transcripts were sequenced. The repertoire was sequenced with immunoSEQ multiplex PCR; TCRdb's copy has only in-frame clones and lacks some. The data hold about 640,000 clones, with 9.5% to 15% observed a single time. These receptors are not linked to any known antigen. Sequencing used naive CD4+ T cells from blood. These receptor sequences come from a man younger than 40 with type 1 diabetes.

The CDR3 DNA sequence: TGTGCCAGTAGCGTTGGGGGTACAGATACGCAGTATTTT. It codes for CASSVGGTDTQYF. V usage is TRBV19 and J usage is TRBJ2-3, with D possibly being TRBD1 or TRBD2 (5 bases each). V shed 6 bases and J shed 3 bases, with 10 bases lying between them. CDR1 is LNHDA, CDR2 SQIVND, per germline (reference sequence). This CDR3 has 13 residues.

This clone has only a few counts. V gene TRBV7-9 combines with J gene TRBJ1-4; possibly TRBD1 for D (5 bases). Germline V gives CDR1 SEHNR, CDR2 FQNEAQ (reference sequence). With 4 bases removed from V and 13 bases from J, the gap between germline ends came to 16 bases. The CDR3 loop spans 13 amino acids. The CDR3 DNA is TGTGCCAGCAGCTCCGAAGGGGTCCAGGTACTGTTTTTT. It is translated as CASSSEGVQVLFF.

The chain couples TRBV5-6 to TRBJ2-7; 11 bases align to TRBD1. Unmatched junction bases numbered 4, after V lost 0 bases and J lost 5 bases. The germline V gene encodes CDR1 SGHDT and CDR2 YYEEEE. This CDR3 has 15 residues. The CDR3 DNA sequence: TGTGCCAGCAGCTTGGCGGGGACAGGGGGGAACGAGCAGTACTTC. Protein product: CASSLAGTGGNEQYF.

Only a few counts were recorded for this clone. The chain recombines TRBV6-4 with TRBJ2-7; 11 bases match TRBD2. CDR1 is MRHNA, CDR2 SNTAGT, per germline. This CDR3 spans 15 amino acids. Trimming cost V 6 bases and J 2 bases; bases outside gene matches: 6. The CDR3 loop reads CASSPLAGAPYEQYF. The DNA of the CDR3 is TGTGCCAGCAGCCCACTAGCGGGGGCTCCCTACGAGCAGTACTTC.

This clone was seen more than once but under ten times. The chain joins TRBV5-1 to TRBJ1-2; 8 bases agree with TRBD1. Trimming removed 4 bases from V and 8 bases from J; junction bases left unmatched: 19. CDR1 SGHRS and CDR2 YFSETQ come from the germline V gene. This CDR3 region has 17 residues. The CDR3 protein is CASSNGQGFRGEKGYTF. The CDR3 DNA reads TGCGCCAGCAGCAATGGACAGGGATTCCGGGGAGAAAAGGGCTACACCTTC. The full variable domain, rest sourced from reference TRBV5-1 and TRBJ1-2, is KAGVTQTPRYLIKTRGQQVTLSCSPISGHRSVSWYQQTPGQGLQFLFEYFSETQRNKGNFPGRFSGRQFSNSRSEMNVSTLELGDSALYLCASSNGQGFRGEKGYTFGSGTRLTVV.

The table lists this clone with a few counts. V and J are TRBV29-1 and TRBJ2-7; the match to TRBD1 covers 9 bases. The CDR3 sequence is 15 residues long. Germline V gives CDR1 SQVTM, CDR2 ANQGSEA. J gave up 2 bases and V 3 bases, and 8 bases lay outside the gene matches. Written as DNA, the CDR3 is TGCAGCGTTGAGGGGACAGGGACATTGACCTACGAGCAGTACTTC. Encoded protein: CSVEGTGTLTYEQYF.

This clone was seen a few times. The chain carries TRBV28 and TRBJ1-2; no clear D. The germline V gene has CDR1 MDHEN and CDR2 SYDVKM. There are 12 residues in the CDR3. V lost 3 bases and J lost 4, with 6 bases in between. CDR3 amino acids: CASSFLVYGYTF. The CDR3 DNA follows: TGTGCCAGCAGTTTTTTGGTCTATGGCTACACCTTC.

This clone has a handful of counts. The DNA of the CDR3 is TGTGCCAGCAGTTTTGAGGGCGTCTATGGCTACACCTTC. It encodes CASSFEGVYGYTF. This chain connects TRBV6-6 to TRBJ1-2; D unclear. The germline gives CDR1 MNHNY, CDR2 SVGAGI (reference sequence). The CDR3 runs to 13 residues. V lost 4 bases, J lost 4 bases, and 10 bases lay in between.

This chain links TRBV19 with TRBJ2-3, with 8 bases identical to TRBD1. The CDR3 length is 16 residues. Germline V gene data show CDR1 as LNHDA and CDR2 as SQIVND (reference sequence). Unmatched junction bases numbered 6, after V lost 3 bases and J lost 1 base. Here the CDR3 reads CASSMPGGIGTDTQYF. CDR3 DNA: TGTGCCAGTAGTATGCCAGGGGGCATTGGCACAGATACGCAGTATTTT.

This clone was seen more than once but under ten times. The rearrangement joins TRBV4-3 to TRBJ2-4, with a possible D match to TRBD1 (6 bases). This CDR3 region has 15 residues. Looked up from germline, CDR1 is LGHNA and CDR2 is YSLEER. Trimming took off 1 base at V and 3 bases at J, with 10 bases between the two ends. The CDR3 DNA follows: TGCGCCAGCAGCCAAGGATGGACAGTCAAAAACATTCAGTACTTC. Its translation: CASSQGWTVKNIQYF.

This clone turned up a few times. The rearrangement uses TRBV5-1 and TRBJ1-1; no firm D call. The length of the CDR3 is 15 residues. Germline values: CDR1 SGHRS, CDR2 YFSETQ. The ends were cut back, 0 bases at V and 3 bases at J, with 12 bases in the middle. The CDR3 DNA reads as TGCGCCAGCAGCTTGGTCCGGGAGAGGGACACTGAAGCTTTCTTT. Translated, it gives CASSLVRERDTEAFF.

This clone has only a few counts. V is TRBV9 and J is TRBJ1-4, with TRBD1 identical over 10 bases. With V trimmed by 3 bases and J by 7 bases, 9 bases remained unmatched. Per germline, CDR1 SGDLS and CDR2 YYNGEE. CDR3 length: 16 amino acids. The CDR3 region is CASSGEIGTGVEKLFF. The CDR3 DNA reads as TGTGCCAGCAGCGGGGAAATCGGGACAGGGGTTGAAAAACTGTTTTTT.

This clone was observed a few times. This chain uses TRBV25-1 with TRBJ2-1, with 9 bases aligning to TRBD1. The CDR3 has 15 residues. Germline V gene data show CDR1 as MGHDK and CDR2 as SYGVNS. Trimming at V came to 6 bases and at J to 5 bases, leaving 8 bases not matched to a gene. DNA for the CDR3: TGTGCCAGCAGCGATATAAGGACAGGGGACAATGAGCAGTTCTTC. It is translated as CASSDIRTGDNEQFF.

This clone was counted between two and nine times. Other DNA variants within this sample encode the same CDR3. V gene TRBV6-5 combines with J gene TRBJ2-6; D unclear. With 0 bases removed from V and 2 bases from J, the gap between germline ends came to 8 bases. CDR3 length: 16 amino acids. CDR1 MNHEY and CDR2 SVGAGI come from the germline V gene. The CDR3 coding sequence is TGTGCCAGCAGTTACTCCCCGGGTGCTGGGGCCAACGTCCTGACTTTC. Translating it yields CASSYSPGAGANVLTF.

V usage is TRBV7-2 and J usage is TRBJ1-3, with D uncertain. The CDR3 totals 16 residues. Trimming removed 2 bases at V and 3 bases at J, with 14 bases between. Germline-derived CDR1 and CDR2 are SGHTA and FQGNSA. The CDR3 coding sequence is TGTGCCAGCAGCTTATCCCGTAGTTCTGTTGGAAACACCATATATTTT. The encoded protein is CASSLSRSSVGNTIYF.

This clone was recorded a few times. The chain has TRBV6-5 and TRBJ2-3; no definite D call. Germline assignment: CDR1 MNHEY and CDR2 SVGAGI. Trimming pared 2 bases from V and 0 bases from J, leaving 9 bases between. The CDR3 has 15 residues. The CDR3 DNA follows: TGTGCCAGCAGTTACGATCCAACAAGCACAGATACGCAGTATTTT. Translating gives CASSYDPTSTDTQYF.

This clone was counted only a few times. Distinct nucleotide sequences in the sample also encode this CDR3. The chain uses TRBV5-6 and TRBJ2-1; D gene uncertain. In germline, CDR1 is SGHDT, CDR2 YYEEEE. CDR3 size: 14 residues. Trimming cost V 3 bases and J 0 bases, with 7 bases left between them. CDR3 sequence: CASSSVSSYNEQFF. The CDR3 DNA follows: TGTGCCAGCAGCTCCGTAAGCTCCTACAATGAGCAGTTCTTC.

The table lists this clone with a few counts. The genes are TRBV18 and TRBJ1-5; D not resolved. CDR1 KGHSH and CDR2 LQKENI come from the germline V gene. The CDR3 sequence is 16 residues long. The V end lost 3 bases, the J end lost 3 bases, and 15 bases lay between the germline ends. Here the CDR3 reads CASSPQGRMVNQPQHF. The CDR3 nucleotides are TGTGCCAGCTCACCGCAAGGGAGAATGGTCAATCAGCCCCAGCATTTT.

This clone has only a few counts. This chain connects TRBV25-1 to TRBJ2-6; no firm D call. Looked up from germline, CDR1 is MGHDK and CDR2 is SYGVNS. The V and J ends lost 4 bases and 0 bases respectively, with 4 bases between them. The CDR3 is 14 amino acids. CDR3 residues: CASSGTSGANVLTF. For the CDR3, the DNA is TGTGCCAGCAGTGGGACCTCTGGGGCCAACGTCCTGACTTTC.

The V call is TRBV28, the J call TRBJ2-3; TRBD2 aligns across 7 bases. CDR3 length equals 13 residues. The ends lost 4 bases at V and 15 bases at J; junction bases unmatched: 13. Germline V lookup: CDR1 MDHEN, CDR2 SYDVKM. CDR3 amino acids: CASSSQWGGLRYF. The DNA for the CDR3 is TGTGCCAGCAGTTCCCAGTGGGGGGGACTCAGATATTTT.

The rearrangement links TRBV9 to TRBJ1-3; 7 nucleotides line up with TRBD1. V was clipped by 0 bases and J by 3 bases; unmatched bases: 3. The CDR3 is made up of 15 amino acids. Germline CDR1 SGDLS, CDR2 YYNGEE. The CDR3 here is CASSVGTGYGNTIYF. The CDR3 nucleotides are TGTGCCAGCAGCGTAGGGACAGGCTATGGAAACACCATATATTTT. The entire variable domain, with the rest obtained from reference TRBV9 and TRBJ1-3, is as follows: DSGVTQTPKHLITATGQRVTLRCSPRSGDLSVYWYQQSLDQGLQFLIQYYNGEERAKGNILERFSAQQFPDLHSELNLSSLELGDSALYFCASSVGTGYGNTIYFGEGSWLTVV.

This clone was seen a few times. The gene calls are TRBV18 and TRBJ2-1; possibly TRBD1 or TRBD2 for D (6 bases each). This CDR3 region has 13 residues. Germline values: CDR1 KGHSH, CDR2 LQKENI. Deletions cut 0 bases from V and 15 bases from J, with 15 bases between. In nucleotides, the CDR3 is TGTGCCAGCTCACCACCGGGGGGCGAAGGACTGTTCTTC. Translation: CASSPPGGEGLFF.

A note on this clone: Other DNA sequences in this sample translate to the same CDR3. This chain uses TRBV27 with TRBJ2-3; D not certain. Germline V gene data show CDR1 as MNHEY and CDR2 as SMNVEV (reference sequence). The CDR3 runs to 11 residues. V was pared by 5 bases and J by 6 bases, with 6 bases between. The CDR3 loop is CASSRSDTQYF. The CDR3 DNA sequence: TGTGCCAGCAGTAGGAGCGATACGCAGTATTTT.

This clone was seen only a few times. The rearrangement uses TRBV29-1 and TRBJ1-4; no definite D call. Germline V gene lookup returns CDR1 SQVTM and CDR2 ANQGSEA. The CDR3 length is 14 residues. Between the trimmed V and J ends, which lost 4 bases and 6 bases, there was a span of 15 bases. CDR3 residues: CSVGLLGTDEKLFF. The DNA for the CDR3 is TGCAGCGTTGGGCTGTTGGGCACCGATGAAAAACTGTTTTTT.

The rearrangement links TRBV9 to TRBJ1-2, with unresolved D. Between the trimmed V and J ends, which lost 2 bases and 2 bases, there was a span of 13 bases. The CDR3 spans 15 residues. Germline V gene sequence: CDR1 SGDLS, CDR2 YYNGEE. CDR3 amino acids: CASSVRADGNYGYTF. CDR3 DNA: TGTGCCAGCAGCGTCCGGGCGGACGGGAACTATGGCTACACCTTC. Combining the CDR3 with reference TRBV9 and TRBJ1-2 gives the whole variable domain DSGVTQTPKHLITATGQRVTLRCSPRSGDLSVYWYQQSLDQGLQFLIQYYNGEERAKGNILERFSAQQFPDLHSELNLSSLELGDSALYFCASSVRADGNYGYTFGSGTRLTVV.

A few counts support this clone. The chain recombines TRBV2 with TRBJ2-3, with D tentatively TRBD1 or TRBD2 (5 bases each). The CDR3 consists of 14 residues. The germline V and J ends were trimmed by 6 bases and 6 bases, with 16 bases remaining between them. Germline CDR1 SNHLY, CDR2 FYNNEI. CDR3 in amino acids: CASRGTGTGDTQYF. The CDR3 bases are TGTGCCAGCAGGGGCACCGGGACCGGGGATACGCAGTATTTT.

This clone was picked up a small number of times. The rearrangement joins TRBV23-1 to TRBJ2-1; TRBD1 agrees at 8 bases. TRBV23-1 is filed as an ORF, its function uncertain. CDR3 size: 13 residues. V was pared by 8 bases and J by 8 bases, with 8 bases of the junction left unmatched. CDR3 nucleotide sequence: TGCGCCAGCGTACAGGGGGATATTGATGAGCAGTTCTTC. It translates to CASVQGDIDEQFF.